The clone carrying this T cell receptor beta chain was seen only once. The trim removed 3 bases at V and 6 bases at J, leaving 1 base unmatched. In germline, CDR1 is DFQATT, CDR2 SNEGSKA (reference sequence). The CDR3 totals 11 residues. The sample originates from a study of blood T cell repertoires in COVID-19. This table comes from immunoSEQ multiplex PCR, and its TCRdb copy is limited to in-frame clones, with some not included. This repertoire shows about 170,000 clones, 79% found once; its top ten account for under 20%. This clonotype was sampled from a woman in her 70s in a cohort exposed to, infected with or recovered from COVID-19 (not recorded which). V and J are TRBV20-1 and TRBJ2-7; 8 nucleotides line up with TRBD2. Input material: PBMCs or T cells enriched from blood (not recorded which). The CDR3 sequence is CSARTSVEQYF. In nucleotides, the CDR3 is TGCAGTGCTAGGACTAGCGTCGAGCAGTACTTC.